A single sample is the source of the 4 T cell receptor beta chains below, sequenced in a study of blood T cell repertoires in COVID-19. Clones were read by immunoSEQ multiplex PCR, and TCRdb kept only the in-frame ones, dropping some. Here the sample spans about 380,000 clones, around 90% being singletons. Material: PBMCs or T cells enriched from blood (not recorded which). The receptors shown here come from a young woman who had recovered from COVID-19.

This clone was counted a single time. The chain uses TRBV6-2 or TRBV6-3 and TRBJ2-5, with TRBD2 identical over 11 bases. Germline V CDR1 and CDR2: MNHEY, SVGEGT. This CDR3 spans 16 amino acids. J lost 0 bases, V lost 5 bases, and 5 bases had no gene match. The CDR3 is CASSTPTSGDQETQYF. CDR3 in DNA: TGTGCCAGCAGTACCCCGACTAGCGGGGACCAAGAGACCCAGTACTTC.

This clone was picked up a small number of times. CDR3 sequence (DNA): TGTGCCAGTCGGGCCAGGGAGGGTTCACCCCTCCACTTT. Translated, it gives CASRAREGSPLHF. The rearrangement links TRBV6-6 to TRBJ1-6, with D possibly being TRBD1 (5 bases). The CDR3 extends over 13 amino acids. Germline CDR1 reads MNHNY; CDR2 reads SVGAGI (reference sequence). With 9 bases removed from V and 9 bases from J, the gap between germline ends came to 15 bases.

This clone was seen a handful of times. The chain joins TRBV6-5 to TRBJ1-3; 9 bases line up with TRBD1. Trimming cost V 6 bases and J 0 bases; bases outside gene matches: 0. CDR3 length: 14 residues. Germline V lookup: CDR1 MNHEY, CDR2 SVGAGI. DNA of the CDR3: TGTGCCAGCAGGGGACAGGGCTCTGGAAACACCATATATTTT. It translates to CASRGQGSGNTIYF.

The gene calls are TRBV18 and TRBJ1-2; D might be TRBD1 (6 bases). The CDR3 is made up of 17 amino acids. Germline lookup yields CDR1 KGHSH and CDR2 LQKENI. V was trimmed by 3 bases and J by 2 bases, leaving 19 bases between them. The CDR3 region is CASSPGQPERPNYGYTF. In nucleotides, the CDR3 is TGTGCCAGCTCACCCGGACAGCCAGAGAGACCCAACTATGGCTACACCTTC.